This TCR beta chain was identified during a study of CD8 T cells in Susac syndrome. Study in general: Patients with Susac syndrome were, at the time of blood collection, therapy-naive, maintained on corticosteroids, or maintained on intravenous immunoglobulin alone.

Under recently defined diagnostic criteria, the patients with Susac syndrome qualified as having definite or probable disease. CDR1 is SGHRS, CDR2 YFSETQ, per germline. This CDR3 spans 12 amino acids. Trimming removed 2 bases from V and 13 bases from J, with 13 bases in between. Random hexamers served to reverse transcribe roughly 0.5 to 1 ug RNA. TCRdb re-called the immunoSEQ multiplex PCR reads through MiXCR, storing one row per CDR3 protein. The sample holds about 210,000 distinct CDR3 sequences, about 94% seen once. This clonotype occurred once. Source material: CD4+ T cells from PBMCs. The chain links TRBV5-1 to TRBJ2-1; D not resolved. This receptor was obtained from a human donor with Susac syndrome. Here the CDR3 reads CASSLRPQPQFF. In nucleotides, the CDR3 is TGCGCCAGCAGCTTACGACCCCAACCCCAGTTCTTC.